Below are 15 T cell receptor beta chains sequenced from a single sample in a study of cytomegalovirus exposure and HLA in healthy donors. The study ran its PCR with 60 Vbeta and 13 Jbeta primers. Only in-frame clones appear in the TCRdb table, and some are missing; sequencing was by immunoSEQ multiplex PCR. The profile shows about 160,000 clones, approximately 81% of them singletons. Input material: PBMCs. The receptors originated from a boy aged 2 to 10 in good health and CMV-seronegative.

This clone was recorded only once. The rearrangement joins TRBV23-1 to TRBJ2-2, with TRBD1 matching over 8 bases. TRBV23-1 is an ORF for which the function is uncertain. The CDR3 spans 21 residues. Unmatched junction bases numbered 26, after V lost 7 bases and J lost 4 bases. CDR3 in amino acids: CASIRGRRRWARGRLTGELFF. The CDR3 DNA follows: TGCGCCAGCATAAGGGGGCGGCGTAGGTGGGCCAGGGGGCGACTCACCGGGGAGCTGTTTTTT.

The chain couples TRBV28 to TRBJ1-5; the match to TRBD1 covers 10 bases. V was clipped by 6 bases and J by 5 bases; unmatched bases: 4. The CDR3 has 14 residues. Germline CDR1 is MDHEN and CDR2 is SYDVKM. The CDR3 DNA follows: TGTGCCAGCAGGACAGGGGGCCGAGATCAGCCCCAGCATTTT. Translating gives CASRTGGRDQPQHF.

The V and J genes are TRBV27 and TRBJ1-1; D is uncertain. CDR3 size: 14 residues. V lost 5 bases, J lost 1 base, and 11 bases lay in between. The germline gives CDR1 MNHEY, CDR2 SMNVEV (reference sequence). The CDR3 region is CASSISRGNTEAFF. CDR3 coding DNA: TGTGCCAGCAGTATTTCCCGGGGGAACACTGAAGCTTTCTTT.

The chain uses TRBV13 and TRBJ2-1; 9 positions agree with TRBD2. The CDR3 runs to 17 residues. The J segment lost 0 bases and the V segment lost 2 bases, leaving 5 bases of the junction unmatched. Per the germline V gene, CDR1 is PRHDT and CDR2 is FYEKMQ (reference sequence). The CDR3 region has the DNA TGTGCCAGCAGCTTAAGCCTAGCGGGGTTCTCCTACAATGAGCAGTTCTTC. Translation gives CASSLSLAGFSYNEQFF.

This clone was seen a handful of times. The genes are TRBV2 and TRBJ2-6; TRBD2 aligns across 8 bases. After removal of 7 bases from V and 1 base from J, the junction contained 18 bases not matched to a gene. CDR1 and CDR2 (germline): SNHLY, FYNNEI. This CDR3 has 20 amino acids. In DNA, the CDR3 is TGTGCCAGCAACTCCTACACCCCGGGACTAGTTGTTTCTGGGGCCAACGTCCTGACTTTC. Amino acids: CASNSYTPGLVVSGANVLTF.

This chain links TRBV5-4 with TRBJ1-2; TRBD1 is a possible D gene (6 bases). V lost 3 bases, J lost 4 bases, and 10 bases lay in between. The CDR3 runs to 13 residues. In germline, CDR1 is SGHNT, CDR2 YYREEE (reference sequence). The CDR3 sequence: CASSSGQSYGYTF. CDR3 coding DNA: TGTGCCAGCAGCTCAGGACAGTCCTATGGCTACACCTTC.

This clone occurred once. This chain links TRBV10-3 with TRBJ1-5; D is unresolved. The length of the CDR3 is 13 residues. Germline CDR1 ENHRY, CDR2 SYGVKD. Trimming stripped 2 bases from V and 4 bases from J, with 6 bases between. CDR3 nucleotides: TGTGCCATCAGTGAGGATCGGAATCAGCCCCAGCATTTT. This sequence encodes CAISEDRNQPQHF.

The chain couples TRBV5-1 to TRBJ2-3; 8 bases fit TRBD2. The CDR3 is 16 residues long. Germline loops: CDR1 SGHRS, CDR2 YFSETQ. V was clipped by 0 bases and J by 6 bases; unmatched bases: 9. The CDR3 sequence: CASSLDVGGGRDTQYF. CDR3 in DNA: TGCGCCAGCAGCTTGGATGTCGGGGGGGGGAGGGATACGCAGTATTTT.

CDR3 loop: CASSVRGHNEQYF. In nucleotides, the CDR3 is TGTGCCAGTTCTGTCAGGGGCCACAACGAGCAGTACTTC. The chain links TRBV13 to TRBJ2-7; tentatively, D is TRBD1 (6 bases). Germline CDR1 reads PRHDT; CDR2 reads FYEKMQ (reference sequence). The V end was cut by 9 bases, the J end by 5 bases, with 17 bases between. The CDR3 sequence is 13 residues long.

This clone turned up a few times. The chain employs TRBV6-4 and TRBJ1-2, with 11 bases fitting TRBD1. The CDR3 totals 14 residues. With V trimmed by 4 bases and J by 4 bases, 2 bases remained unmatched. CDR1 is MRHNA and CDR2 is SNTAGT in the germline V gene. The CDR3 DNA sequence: TGTGCCAGCAGTGCCGGGACAGGGGGCTATGGCTACACCTTC. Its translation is CASSAGTGGYGYTF.

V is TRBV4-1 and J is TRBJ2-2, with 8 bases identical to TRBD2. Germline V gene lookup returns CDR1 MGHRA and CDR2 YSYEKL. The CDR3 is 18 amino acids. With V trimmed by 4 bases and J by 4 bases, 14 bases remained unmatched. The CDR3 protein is CASSRTVGIAGPTGELFF. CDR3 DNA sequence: TGCGCCAGCAGCCGGACCGTCGGGATAGCGGGGCCCACCGGGGAGCTGTTTTTT.

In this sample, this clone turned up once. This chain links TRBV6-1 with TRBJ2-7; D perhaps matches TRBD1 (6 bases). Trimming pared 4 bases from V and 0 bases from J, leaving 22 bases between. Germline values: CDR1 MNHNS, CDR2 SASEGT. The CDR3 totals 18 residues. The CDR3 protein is CASSAKGDGGPFSYEQYF. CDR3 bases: TGTGCCAGCAGTGCCAAGGGGGATGGCGGCCCCTTCTCCTACGAGCAGTACTTC.

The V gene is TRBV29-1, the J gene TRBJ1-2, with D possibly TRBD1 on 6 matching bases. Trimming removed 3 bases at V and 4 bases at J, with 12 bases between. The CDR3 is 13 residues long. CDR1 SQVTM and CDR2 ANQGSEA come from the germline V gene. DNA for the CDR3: TGCAGCGTTGATTACAGGGTGCCCTATGGCTACACCTTC. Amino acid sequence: CSVDYRVPYGYTF.

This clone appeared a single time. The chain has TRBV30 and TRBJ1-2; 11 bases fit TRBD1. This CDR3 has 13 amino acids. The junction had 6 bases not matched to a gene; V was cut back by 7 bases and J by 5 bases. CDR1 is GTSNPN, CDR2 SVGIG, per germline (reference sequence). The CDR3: CALGTGGRYGYTF. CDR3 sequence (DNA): TGTGCCTTGGGGACAGGGGGTCGATATGGCTACACCTTC.

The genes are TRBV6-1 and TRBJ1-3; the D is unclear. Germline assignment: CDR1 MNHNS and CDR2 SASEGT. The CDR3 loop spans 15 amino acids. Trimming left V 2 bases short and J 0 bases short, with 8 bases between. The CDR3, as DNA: TGTGCCAGCAGTGAATCGAAGAGCTCTGGAAACACCATATATTTT. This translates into CASSESKSSGNTIYF.